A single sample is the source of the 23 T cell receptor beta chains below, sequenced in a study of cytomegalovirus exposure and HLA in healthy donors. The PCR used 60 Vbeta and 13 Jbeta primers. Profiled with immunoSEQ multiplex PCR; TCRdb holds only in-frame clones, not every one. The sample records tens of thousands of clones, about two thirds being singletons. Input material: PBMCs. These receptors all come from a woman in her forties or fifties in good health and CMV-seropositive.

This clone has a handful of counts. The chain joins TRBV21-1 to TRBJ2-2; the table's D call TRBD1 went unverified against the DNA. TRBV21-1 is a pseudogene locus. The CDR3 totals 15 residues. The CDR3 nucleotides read TGTGCCAGCAGCAAACGGGACAGGGACACCGGGGAGCTGTTTTTT. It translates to CASSKRDRDTGELFF.

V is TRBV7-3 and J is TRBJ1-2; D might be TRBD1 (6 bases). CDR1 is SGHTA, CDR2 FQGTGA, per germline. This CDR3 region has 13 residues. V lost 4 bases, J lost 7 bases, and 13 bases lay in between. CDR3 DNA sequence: TGTGCCAGCAGCTCACCAGGGGACGTTGGCTACACCTTC. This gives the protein CASSSPGDVGYTF.

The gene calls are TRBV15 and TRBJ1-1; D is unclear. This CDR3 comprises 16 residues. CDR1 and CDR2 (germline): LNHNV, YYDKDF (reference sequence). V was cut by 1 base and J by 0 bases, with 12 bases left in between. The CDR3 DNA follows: TGTGCCACCAGCAGAGGAAAAGAGGGAATGAACACTGAAGCTTTCTTT. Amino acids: CATSRGKEGMNTEAFF. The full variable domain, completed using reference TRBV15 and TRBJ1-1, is DAMVIQNPRYQVTQFGKPVTLSCSQTLNHNVMYWYQQKSSQAPKLLFHYYDKDFNNEADTPDNFQSRRPNTSFCFLDIRSPGLGDTAMYLCATSRGKEGMNTEAFFGQGTRLTVV.

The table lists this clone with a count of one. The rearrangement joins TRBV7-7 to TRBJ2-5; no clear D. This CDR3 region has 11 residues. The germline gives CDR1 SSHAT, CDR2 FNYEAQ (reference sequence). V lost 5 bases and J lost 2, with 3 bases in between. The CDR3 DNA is TGTGCCAGCAGCCTTCAAGAGACCCAGTACTTC. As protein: CASSLQETQYF.

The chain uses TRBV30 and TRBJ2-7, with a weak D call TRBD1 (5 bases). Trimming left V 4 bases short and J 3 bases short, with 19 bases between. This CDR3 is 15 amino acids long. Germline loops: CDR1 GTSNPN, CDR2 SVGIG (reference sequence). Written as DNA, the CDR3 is TGTGCCTGGATCCACGACAGCCCAAAGGGCTACGAGCAGTACTTC. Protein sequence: CAWIHDSPKGYEQYF.

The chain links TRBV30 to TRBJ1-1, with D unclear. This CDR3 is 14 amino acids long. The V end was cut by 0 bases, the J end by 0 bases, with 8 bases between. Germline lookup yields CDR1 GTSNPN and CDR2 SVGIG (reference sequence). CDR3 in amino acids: CAWSVAGLNTEAFF. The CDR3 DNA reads TGTGCCTGGAGTGTAGCTGGGCTGAACACTGAAGCTTTCTTT. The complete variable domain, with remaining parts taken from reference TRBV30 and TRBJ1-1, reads SQTIHQWPATLVQPVGSPLSLECTVEGTSNPNLYWYRQAAGRGLQLLFYSVGIGQISSEVPQNLSASRPQDRQFILSSKKLLLSDSGFYLCAWSVAGLNTEAFFGQGTRLTVV.

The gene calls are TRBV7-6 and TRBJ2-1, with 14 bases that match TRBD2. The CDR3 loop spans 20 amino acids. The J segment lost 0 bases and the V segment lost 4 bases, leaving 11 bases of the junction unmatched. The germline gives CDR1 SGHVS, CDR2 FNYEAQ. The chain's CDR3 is CASSSPRTSGGPSSYNEQFF. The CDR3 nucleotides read TGTGCCAGCAGCTCACCCCGGACTAGCGGGGGGCCCAGCTCCTACAATGAGCAGTTCTTC.

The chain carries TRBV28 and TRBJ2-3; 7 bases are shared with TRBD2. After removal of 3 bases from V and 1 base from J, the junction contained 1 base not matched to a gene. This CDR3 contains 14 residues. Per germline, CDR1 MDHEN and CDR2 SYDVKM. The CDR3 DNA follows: TGTGCCAGCAGTTTGGGGGGGGGCACAGATACGCAGTATTTT. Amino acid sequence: CASSLGGGTDTQYF.

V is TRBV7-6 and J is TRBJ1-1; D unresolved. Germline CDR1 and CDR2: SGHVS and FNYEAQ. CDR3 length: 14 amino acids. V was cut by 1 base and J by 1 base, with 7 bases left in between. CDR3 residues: CASSLGTGNTEAFF. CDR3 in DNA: TGTGCCAGCAGCTTAGGTACGGGGAACACTGAAGCTTTCTTT. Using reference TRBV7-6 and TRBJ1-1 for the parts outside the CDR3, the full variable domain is GAGVSQSPRYKVTKRGQDVALRCDPISGHVSLYWYRQALGQGPEFLTYFNYEAQQDKSGLPNDRFSAERPEGSISTLTIQRTEQRDSAMYRCASSLGTGNTEAFFGQGTRLTVV.

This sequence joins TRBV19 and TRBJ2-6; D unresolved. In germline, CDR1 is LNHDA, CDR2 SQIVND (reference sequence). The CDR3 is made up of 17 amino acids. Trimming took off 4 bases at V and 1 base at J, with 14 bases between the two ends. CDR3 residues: CASSKRSAASGANVLTF. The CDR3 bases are TGTGCCAGTAGTAAGAGGTCAGCAGCGTCTGGGGCCAACGTCCTGACTTTC.

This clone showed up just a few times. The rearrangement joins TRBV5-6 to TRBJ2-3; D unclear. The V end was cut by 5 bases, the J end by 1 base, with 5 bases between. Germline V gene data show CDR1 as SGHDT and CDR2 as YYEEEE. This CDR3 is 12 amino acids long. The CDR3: CASSIGTDTQYF. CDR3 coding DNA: TGTGCCAGCAGTATAGGCACAGATACGCAGTATTTT.

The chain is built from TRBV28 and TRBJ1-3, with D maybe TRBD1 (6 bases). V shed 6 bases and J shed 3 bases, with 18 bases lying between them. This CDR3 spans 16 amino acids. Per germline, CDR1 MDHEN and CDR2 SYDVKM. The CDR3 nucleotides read TGTGCCAGCAGCATCGGGGGGGGCAATTTTGGAAACACCATATATTTT. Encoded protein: CASSIGGGNFGNTIYF.

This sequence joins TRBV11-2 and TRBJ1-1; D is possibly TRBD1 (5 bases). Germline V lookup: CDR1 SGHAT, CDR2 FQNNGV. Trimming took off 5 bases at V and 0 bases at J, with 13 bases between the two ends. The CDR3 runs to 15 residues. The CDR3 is CASSRDDRLNTEAFF. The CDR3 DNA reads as TGTGCCAGCAGCCGAGATGACAGACTGAACACTGAAGCTTTCTTT.

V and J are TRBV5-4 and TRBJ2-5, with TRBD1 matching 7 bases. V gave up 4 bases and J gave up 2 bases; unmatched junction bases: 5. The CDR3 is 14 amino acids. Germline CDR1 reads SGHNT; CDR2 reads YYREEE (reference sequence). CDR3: CASSRDSKQETQYF. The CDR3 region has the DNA TGTGCCAGCAGCCGGGACAGTAAACAAGAGACCCAGTACTTC.

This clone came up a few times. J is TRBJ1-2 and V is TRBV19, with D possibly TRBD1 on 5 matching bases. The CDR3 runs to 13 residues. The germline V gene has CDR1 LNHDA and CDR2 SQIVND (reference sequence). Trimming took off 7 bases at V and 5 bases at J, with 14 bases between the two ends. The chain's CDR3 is CASTPAGPYGYTF. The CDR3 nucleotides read TGTGCCAGTACCCCCGCAGGGCCGTATGGCTACACCTTC. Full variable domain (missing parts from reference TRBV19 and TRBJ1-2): DGGITQSPKYLFRKEGQNVTLSCEQNLNHDAMYWYRQDPGQGLRLIYYSQIVNDFQKGDIAEGYSVSREKKESFPLTVTSAQKNPTAFYLCASTPAGPYGYTFGSGTRLTVV.

CDR3 amino acids: CASSFRTGEDYEQYF. CDR3 nucleotide sequence: TGCGCCAGCAGTTTCAGGACAGGGGAAGACTACGAGCAGTACTTC. V gene TRBV5-1 combines with J gene TRBJ2-7; 9 bases fit TRBD1. Germline-derived CDR1 and CDR2 are SGHRS and YFSETQ. This CDR3 is 15 amino acids long. With 5 bases clipped from V and 3 bases from J, the junction kept 9 bases outside the gene matches.

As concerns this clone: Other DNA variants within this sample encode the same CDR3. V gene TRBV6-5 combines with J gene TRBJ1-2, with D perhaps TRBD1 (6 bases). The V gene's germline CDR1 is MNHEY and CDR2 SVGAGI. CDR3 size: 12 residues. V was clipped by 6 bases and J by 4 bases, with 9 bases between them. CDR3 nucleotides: TGTGCCAGCAGCCTACAGGGCTATGGCTACACCTTC. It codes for CASSLQGYGYTF.

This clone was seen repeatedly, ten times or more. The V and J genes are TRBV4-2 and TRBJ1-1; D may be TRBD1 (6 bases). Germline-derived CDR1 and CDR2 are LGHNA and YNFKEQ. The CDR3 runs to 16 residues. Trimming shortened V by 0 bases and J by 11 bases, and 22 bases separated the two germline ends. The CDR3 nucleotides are TGTGCCAGCAGCCAAGATCTAACCGATGAGACAGGCCGGGCTTTCTTT. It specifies CASSQDLTDETGRAFF.

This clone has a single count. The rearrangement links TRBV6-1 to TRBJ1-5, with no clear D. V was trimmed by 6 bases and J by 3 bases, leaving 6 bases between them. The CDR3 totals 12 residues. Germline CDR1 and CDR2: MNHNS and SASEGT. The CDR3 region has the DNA TGTGCCAGCAGAATATTCAATCAGCCCCAGCATTTT. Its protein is CASRIFNQPQHF.

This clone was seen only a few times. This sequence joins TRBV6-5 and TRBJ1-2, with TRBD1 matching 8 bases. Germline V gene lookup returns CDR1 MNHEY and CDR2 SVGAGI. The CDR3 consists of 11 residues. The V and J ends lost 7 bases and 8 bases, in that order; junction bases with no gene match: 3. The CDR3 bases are TGTGCCAGCAAGACAGGGGAAGGCTACACCTTC. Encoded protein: CASKTGEGYTF.

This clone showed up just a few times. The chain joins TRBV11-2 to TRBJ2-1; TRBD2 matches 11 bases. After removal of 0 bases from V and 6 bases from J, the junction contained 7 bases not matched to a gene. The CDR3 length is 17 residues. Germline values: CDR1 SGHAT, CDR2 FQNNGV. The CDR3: CASSLDLPSGGPNEQFF. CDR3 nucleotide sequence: TGTGCCAGCAGCTTAGATCTTCCTAGCGGGGGGCCCAATGAGCAGTTCTTC.

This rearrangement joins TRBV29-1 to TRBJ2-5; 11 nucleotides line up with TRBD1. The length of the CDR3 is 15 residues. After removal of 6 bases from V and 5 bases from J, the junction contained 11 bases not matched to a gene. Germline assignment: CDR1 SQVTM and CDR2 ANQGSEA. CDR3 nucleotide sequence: TGCAGCGTCGACCCCGGGACAGGGGGGTTTGAGACCCAGTACTTC. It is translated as CSVDPGTGGFETQYF.

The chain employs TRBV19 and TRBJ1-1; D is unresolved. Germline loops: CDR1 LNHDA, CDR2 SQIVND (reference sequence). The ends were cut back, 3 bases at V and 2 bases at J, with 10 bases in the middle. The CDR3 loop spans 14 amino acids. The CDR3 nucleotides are TGTGCCAGTAGTATTCCAGGAATAAACACTGAAGCTTTCTTT. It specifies CASSIPGINTEAFF.